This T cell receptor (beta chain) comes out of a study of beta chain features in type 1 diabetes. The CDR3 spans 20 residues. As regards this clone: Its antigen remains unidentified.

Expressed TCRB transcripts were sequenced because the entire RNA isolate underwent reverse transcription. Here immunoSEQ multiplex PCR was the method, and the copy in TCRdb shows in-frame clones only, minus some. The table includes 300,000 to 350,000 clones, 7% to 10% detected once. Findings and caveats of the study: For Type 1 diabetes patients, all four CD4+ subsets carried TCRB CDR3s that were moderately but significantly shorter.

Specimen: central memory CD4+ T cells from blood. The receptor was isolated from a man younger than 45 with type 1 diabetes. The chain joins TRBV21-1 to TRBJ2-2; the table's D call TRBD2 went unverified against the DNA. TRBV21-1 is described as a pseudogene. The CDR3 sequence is CATRTSGTGTSGASPGELFF. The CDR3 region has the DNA TGTGCCACCAGGACGAGCGGCACCGGGACTAGCGGGGCTAGTCCCGGGGAGCTGTTTTTT.